This TCR beta chain was identified in a study of cytomegalovirus exposure and HLA in healthy donors. Regarding the study as a whole: An analysis done earlier found most TCR beta V segments productive about 87% or about 30% of the time.

This clone occurred a few times. Antigen specificity is unknown. The sample carries other DNA sequences with the same CDR3. With 2 bases removed from V and 5 bases from J, the gap between germline ends came to 9 bases. This CDR3 spans 13 amino acids. Looked up from germline, CDR1 is MNHEY and CDR2 is SMNVEV (reference sequence). PCR used 60 Vbeta primers and 13 Jbeta primers. Sequencing used immunoSEQ multiplex PCR; TCRdb keeps in-frame clones, though not all of them. The top ten clones hold about 2% of a sample with 110,000 to 150,000 clones, around 10% of them seen once. The TCR originated in a male donor in good health and CMV-seronegative. Sample: PBMCs. The chain uses TRBV27 and TRBJ1-2; D is perhaps TRBD1 (5 bases). CDR3 residues: CASSLRGSYGYTF. The CDR3 bases are TGTGCCAGCAGTTTAAGGGGCAGTTATGGCTACACCTTC.